Listed below are T cell receptor beta chains from one sample, sequenced in a study of blood T cell repertoires in COVID-19. The assay was immunoSEQ multiplex PCR, and TCRdb's table has in-frame clones only and misses some. The sample has almost 70,000 clones, roughly 79% seen once; the top ten hold 47%. The sample consisted of peripheral blood. The origin of the receptors is a human donor in a cohort sampled during active COVID-19. Both conserved end residues are part of each CDR3. D genes are given only for firm matches. Size tells how often a clone was seen (once, few, many) or the class of an expanded clone, and some rows leave it out.

- TRBJ1-1 - TRBV2 CASSEEGDTSTEAFF TGTGCCAGCAGTGAAGAGGGGGATACGAGCACTGAAGCTTTCTTT
- TRBJ1-1 TRBD1 TRBV19 CASMGTAAGNTEAFF TGTGCCAGTATGGGGACAGCTGCGGGGAACACTGAAGCTTTCTTT
many TRBJ2-7 - TRBV9 CASSVAPGPYEQYF TGTGCCAGCAGCGTAGCTCCGGGTCCCTACGAGCAGTACTTC
- TRBJ1-3 TRBD1 TRBV7-6 CASSLGGQGARNTIYF TGTGCCAGCAGCTTAGGGGGACAGGGGGCTCGAAACACCATATATTTT
few TRBJ2-5 - TRBV15 CATSRGGLEETQYF TGTGCCACCAGCAGAGGGGGGCTAGAAGAGACCCAGTACTTC
- TRBJ1-2 TRBD1 TRBV3-1/TRBV3-2 CASSPPGTGVYGYTF TGTGCCAGCAGCCCCCCCGGGACAGGGGTCTATGGCTACACCTTC
- TRBJ2-7 TRBD1 TRBV5-1 CASSSGSGGQGHEQYF TGCGCCAGCAGCTCGGGCAGTGGGGGACAGGGACACGAGCAGTACTTC
- TRBJ2-7 TRBD1 TRBV7-2 CASSYYGQGAWEQYF TGTGCCAGCAGCTATTACGGACAGGGGGCGTGGGAGCAGTACTTC
- TRBJ2-1 TRBD2 TRBV19 CASIGGLAGPSSYNEQFF TGTGCCAGTATTGGAGGACTAGCGGGACCTAGCTCCTACAATGAGCAGTTCTTC
- TRBJ2-7 - TRBV4-2 CASSGAQGGARAYEQYF TGTGCCAGCAGCGGGGCTCAAGGGGGAGCTCGGGCCTACGAGCAGTACTTC
- TRBJ1-1 - TRBV7-2 CASSLRAGKGTNTEAFF TGTGCCAGCAGCTTAAGGGCAGGGAAGGGTACGAACACTGAAGCTTTCTTT
many TRBJ2-1 TRBD2 TRBV28 CASSRRGVEFF TGTGCCAGCAGCCGGCGGGGGGTGGAGTTCTTC
- TRBJ2-4 - TRBV19 CASTRGGRAKNIQYF TGTGCCAGTACGAGGGGGGGCCGAGCCAAAAACATTCAGTACTTC
- TRBJ2-7 TRBD1 TRBV19 CASSIGTGGAYEQYF TGTGCCAGTAGTATTGGGACAGGGGGAGCCTACGAGCAGTACTTC
- TRBJ2-4 TRBD1 TRBV6-5 CASSRDRGIQYF TGTGCCAGCAGCCGGGACAGGGGCATTCAGTACTTC
few TRBJ2-7 TRBD1 TRBV5-1 CASSLGWDRGYEQYF TGCGCCAGCAGCTTGGGATGGGACAGGGGCTACGAGCAGTACTTC
- TRBJ2-5 TRBD1 TRBV5-5 CASSLNLDRVVKETQYF TGTGCCAGCAGCTTGAACTTAGACAGGGTAGTAAAAGAGACCCAGTACTTC
- TRBJ2-5 - TRBV5-1 CASSFGGAQETQYF TGCGCCAGCAGCTTTGGAGGGGCCCAAGAGACCCAGTACTTC
- TRBJ1-4 TRBD1 TRBV7-8 CASSLEGTGVEKLFF TGTGCCAGCAGCTTAGAGGGGACAGGGGTCGAAAAACTGTTTTTT
- TRBJ1-5 TRBD1 TRBV19 CASTKGTGRSNQPQHF TGTGCCAGTACCAAGGGGACAGGGCGAAGCAATCAGCCCCAGCATTTT
- TRBJ2-1 TRBD1 TRBV11-2 CASSLEVPGQGYNEQFF TGTGCCAGCAGCTTAGAGGTACCGGGACAGGGGTACAATGAGCAGTTCTTC
- TRBJ2-3 TRBD1 TRBV6-4 CASSEQGPDTQYF TGTGCCAGCAGCGAACAGGGGCCCGATACGCAGTATTTT
- TRBJ2-1 TRBD2 TRBV5-1 CASSFSGGGYNEQFF TGCGCCAGCAGCTTTAGCGGGGGGGGATACAATGAGCAGTTCTTC
- TRBJ1-1 TRBD1 TRBV5-1 CASSLVRQGVTEAFF TGCGCCAGCAGCTTGGTCAGACAGGGGGTCACTGAAGCTTTCTTT
- TRBJ1-3 - TRBV18 CASSPGGQTGNTIYF TGTGCCAGCTCACCAGGTGGACAGACTGGAAACACCATATATTTT
- TRBJ1-6 - TRBV14 CASSLGQSNSPLHF TGTGCCAGCAGCCTCGGACAGTCCAATTCACCCCTCCACTTT
once TRBJ2-7 - TRBV15 CATSTGEGGLYEQYF TGTGCCACCAGCACCGGGGAAGGTGGGCTCTACGAGCAGTACTTC
- TRBJ1-1 - TRBV19 CASSRGGVNTEAFF TGTGCCAGTAGCCGCGGGGGGGTGAACACTGAAGCTTTCTTT
- TRBJ2-1 - TRBV3-1/TRBV3-2 CASSQGWGRNDNEQFF TGTGCCAGCAGCCAAGGTTGGGGGAGGAATGACAATGAGCAGTTCTTC